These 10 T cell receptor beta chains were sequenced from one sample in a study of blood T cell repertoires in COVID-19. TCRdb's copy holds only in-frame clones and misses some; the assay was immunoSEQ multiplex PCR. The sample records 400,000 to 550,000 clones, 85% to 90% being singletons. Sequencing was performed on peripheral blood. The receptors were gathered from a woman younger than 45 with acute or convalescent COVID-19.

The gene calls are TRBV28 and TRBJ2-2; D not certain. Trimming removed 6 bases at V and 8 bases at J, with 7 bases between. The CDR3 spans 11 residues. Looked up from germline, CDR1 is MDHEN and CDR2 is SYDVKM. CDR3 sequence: CASSSGGELFF. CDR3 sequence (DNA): TGTGCCAGCAGCTCAGGAGGGGAGCTGTTTTTT.

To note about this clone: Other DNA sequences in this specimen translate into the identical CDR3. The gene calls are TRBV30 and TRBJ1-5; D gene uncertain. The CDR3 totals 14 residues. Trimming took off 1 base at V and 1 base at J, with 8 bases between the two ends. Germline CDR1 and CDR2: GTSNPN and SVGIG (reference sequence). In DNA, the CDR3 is TGTGCCTGGAGTGGGACTGGGAGCAATCAGCCCCAGCATTTT. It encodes CAWSGTGSNQPQHF.

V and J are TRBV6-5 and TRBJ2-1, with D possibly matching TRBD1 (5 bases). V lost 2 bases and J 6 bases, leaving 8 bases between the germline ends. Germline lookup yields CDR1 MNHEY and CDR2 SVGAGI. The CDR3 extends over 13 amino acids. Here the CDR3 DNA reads TGTGCCAGCAGTTACGGCAGGGCCAATGAGCAGTTCTTC. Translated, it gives CASSYGRANEQFF.

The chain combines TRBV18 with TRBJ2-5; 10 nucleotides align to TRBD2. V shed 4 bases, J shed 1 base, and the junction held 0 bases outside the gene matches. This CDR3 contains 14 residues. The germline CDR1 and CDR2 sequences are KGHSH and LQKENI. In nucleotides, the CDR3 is TGTGCCAGCTCACGGACTAGCGGCCAAGAGACCCAGTACTTC. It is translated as CASSRTSGQETQYF.

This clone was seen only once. The DNA for the CDR3 is TGTGCCAGCAGCGTAGGGGGGGGCCCCGTCGAGGTTACGCAGTATTTT. Its protein product is CASSVGGGPVEVTQYF. The chain joins TRBV9 to TRBJ2-3; maybe TRBD2 (7 bases). The CDR3 sequence is 16 residues long. Trimming stripped 0 bases from V and 8 bases from J, with 19 bases between. The germline V gene encodes CDR1 SGDLS and CDR2 YYNGEE.

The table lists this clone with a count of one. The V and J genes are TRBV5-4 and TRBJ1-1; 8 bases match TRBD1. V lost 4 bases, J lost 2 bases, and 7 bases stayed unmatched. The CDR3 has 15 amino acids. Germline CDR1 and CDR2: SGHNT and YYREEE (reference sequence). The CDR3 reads CASSLGTGRNTEAFF. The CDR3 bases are TGTGCCAGCAGCCTCGGGACAGGACGAAACACTGAAGCTTTCTTT. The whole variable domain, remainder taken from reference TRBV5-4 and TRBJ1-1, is ETGVTQSPTHLIKTRGQQVTLRCSSQSGHNTVSWYQQALGQGPQFIFQYYREEENGRGNFPPRFSGLQFPNYSSELNVNALELDDSALYLCASSLGTGRNTEAFFGQGTRLTVV.

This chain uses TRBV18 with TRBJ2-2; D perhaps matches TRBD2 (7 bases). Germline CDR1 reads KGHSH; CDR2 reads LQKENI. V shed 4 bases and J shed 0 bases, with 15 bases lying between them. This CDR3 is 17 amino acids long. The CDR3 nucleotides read TGTGCCAGCTCACAGTACGGCGGGGGCCCGAACACCGGGGAGCTGTTTTTT. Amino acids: CASSQYGGGPNTGELFF.

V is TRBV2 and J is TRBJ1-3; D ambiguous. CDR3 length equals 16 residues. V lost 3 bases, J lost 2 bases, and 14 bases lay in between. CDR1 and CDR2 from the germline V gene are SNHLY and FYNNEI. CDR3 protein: CASSDTFSGTGNTIYF. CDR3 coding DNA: TGTGCCAGCAGTGACACTTTTTCAGGAACTGGAAACACCATATATTTT.

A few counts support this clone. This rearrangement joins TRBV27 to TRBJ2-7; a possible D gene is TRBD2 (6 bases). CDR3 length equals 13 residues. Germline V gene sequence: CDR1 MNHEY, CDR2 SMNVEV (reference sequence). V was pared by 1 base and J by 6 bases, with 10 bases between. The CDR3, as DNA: TGTGCCAGCAGTTTATTCGGGGGAGGCGAGCAGTACTTC. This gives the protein CASSLFGGGEQYF.

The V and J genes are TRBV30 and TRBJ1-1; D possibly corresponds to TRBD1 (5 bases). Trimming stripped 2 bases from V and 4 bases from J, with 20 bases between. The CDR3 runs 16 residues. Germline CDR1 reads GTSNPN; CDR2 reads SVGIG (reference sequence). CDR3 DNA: TGTGCCTGGAGTTCTCAGGAGGGGCAGTGGGGCACTGAAGCTTTCTTT. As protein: CAWSSQEGQWGTEAFF.